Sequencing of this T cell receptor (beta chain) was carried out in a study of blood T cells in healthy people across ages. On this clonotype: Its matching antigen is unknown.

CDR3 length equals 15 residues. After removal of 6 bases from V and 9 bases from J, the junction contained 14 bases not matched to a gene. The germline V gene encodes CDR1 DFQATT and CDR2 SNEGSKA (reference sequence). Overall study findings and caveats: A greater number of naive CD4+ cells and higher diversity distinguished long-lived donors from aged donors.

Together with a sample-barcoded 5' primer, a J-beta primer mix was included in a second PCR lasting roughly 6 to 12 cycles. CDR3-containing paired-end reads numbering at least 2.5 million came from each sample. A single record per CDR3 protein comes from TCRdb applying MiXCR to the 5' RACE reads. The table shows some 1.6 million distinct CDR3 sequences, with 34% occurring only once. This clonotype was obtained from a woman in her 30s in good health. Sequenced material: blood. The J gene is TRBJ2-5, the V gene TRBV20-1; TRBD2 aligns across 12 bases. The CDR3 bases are TGCAGTGCCGTTCTCCCTAGCGGGGGGGCCGAGGCCCAGTACTTC. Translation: CSAVLPSGGAEAQYF.